Reported below is one T cell receptor beta chain. The antigen is undetermined. This record comes from a study of T cell responses to AZD1222 COVID-19 vaccine. Across the whole study: Second doses at about 4 or about 12 weeks were pooled.

Profiled with immunoSEQ multiplex PCR; TCRdb holds only in-frame clones, not every one. Found here are about 110,000 clones, around 93% of them singletons; the top ten hold over 6.5%. Findings of the study overall: The donors showed a predominance of white British ancestry and of females, with possible underestimation of clonal diversity. Nearly half of spike-specific TCRs reportedly target unmutated variant regions.

The V gene's germline CDR1 is SGHRS and CDR2 YFSETQ. V was trimmed by 0 bases and J by 4 bases, leaving 16 bases between them. CDR3 size: 16 residues. The chain couples TRBV5-1 to TRBJ1-1; no clear D. This receptor was identified in an adult in good health. Sequencing was performed on peripheral blood, taken on day 0 of AZD1222 vaccination. CDR3 in DNA: TGCGCCAGCAGCTTGGAGACTACGGACGTGGGCACTGAAGCTTTCTTT. This codes for CASSLETTDVGTEAFF.